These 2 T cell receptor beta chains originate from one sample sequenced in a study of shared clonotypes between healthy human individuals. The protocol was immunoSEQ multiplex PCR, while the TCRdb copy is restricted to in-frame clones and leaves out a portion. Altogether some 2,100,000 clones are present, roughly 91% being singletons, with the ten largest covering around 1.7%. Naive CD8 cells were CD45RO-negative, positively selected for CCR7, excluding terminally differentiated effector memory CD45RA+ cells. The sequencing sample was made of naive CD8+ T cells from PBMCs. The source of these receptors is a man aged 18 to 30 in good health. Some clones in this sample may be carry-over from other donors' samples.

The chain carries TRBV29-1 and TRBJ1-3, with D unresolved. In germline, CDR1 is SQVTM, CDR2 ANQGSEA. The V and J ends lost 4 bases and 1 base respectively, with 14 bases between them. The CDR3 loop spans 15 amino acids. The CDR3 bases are TGCAGCGTTGCAAATTTCTTCGAGTCTGGAAACACCATATATTTT. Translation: CSVANFFESGNTIYF.

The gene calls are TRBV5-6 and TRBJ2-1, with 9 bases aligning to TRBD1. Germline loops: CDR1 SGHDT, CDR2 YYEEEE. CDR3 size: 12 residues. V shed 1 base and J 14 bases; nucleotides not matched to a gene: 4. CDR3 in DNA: TGTGCCAGCAGCTTGTCCCGGACAGGGGAGTTCTTC. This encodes CASSLSRTGEFF.